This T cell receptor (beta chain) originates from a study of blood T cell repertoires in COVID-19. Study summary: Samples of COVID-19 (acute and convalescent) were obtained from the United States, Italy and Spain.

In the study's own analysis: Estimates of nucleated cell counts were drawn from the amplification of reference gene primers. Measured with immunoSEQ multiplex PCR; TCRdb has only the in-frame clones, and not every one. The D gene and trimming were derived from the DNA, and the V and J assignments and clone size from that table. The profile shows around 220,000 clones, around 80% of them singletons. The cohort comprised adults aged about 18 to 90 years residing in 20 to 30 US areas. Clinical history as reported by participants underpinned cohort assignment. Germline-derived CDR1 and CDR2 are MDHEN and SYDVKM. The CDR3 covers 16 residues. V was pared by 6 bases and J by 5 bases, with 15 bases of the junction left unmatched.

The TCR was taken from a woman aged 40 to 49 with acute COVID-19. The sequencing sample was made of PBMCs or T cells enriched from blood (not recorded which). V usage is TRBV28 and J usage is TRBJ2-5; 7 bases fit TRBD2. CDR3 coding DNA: TGTGCCAGCAGCCAACTCTACGGGACTATTCAGGAGACCCAGTACTTC. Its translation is CASSQLYGTIQETQYF.